A selection of T cell receptor beta chains follows, all from one sample in a study of blood T cell repertoires in COVID-19. Repertoires were generated with immunoSEQ multiplex PCR, while TCRdb's copy carries only in-frame clones and drops some. The sample holds around 150,000 clones, roughly nine tenths seen once. Sequences were obtained from peripheral blood. All receptors derive from a woman between 55 and 75 years old with active or convalescent COVID-19. The CDR3 runs from the conserved cysteine through the conserved F or W. The D gene is left open where the match is weak. Size values are once, few and many counts, or a class for expanded clones, and some rows have none.

j_gene: TRBJ1-2
v_gene: TRBV10-3
d_gene: .
abundance: .
CDR3aa: CAISESTDYGYTF
CDR3nt: TGTGCCATCAGTGAGTCAACAGACTATGGCTACACCTTC

j_gene: TRBJ1-2
v_gene: TRBV10-3
d_gene: .
abundance: .
CDR3aa: CAISAGELEGYTF
CDR3nt: TGTGCCATCAGCGCAGGGGAGCTTGAGGGCTACACCTTC

j_gene: TRBJ2-1
v_gene: TRBV24-1
d_gene: TRBD1
abundance: .
CDR3aa: CATSPGDSSYNEQFF
CDR3nt: TGTGCCACCAGTCCAGGGGACAGCTCCTACAATGAGCAGTTCTTC

j_gene: TRBJ1-2
v_gene: TRBV10-3
d_gene: TRBD1
abundance: .
CDR3aa: CAISSDRDYYGYTF
CDR3nt: TGTGCCATCAGCAGTGACAGGGACTACTATGGCTACACCTTC

j_gene: TRBJ2-3
v_gene: TRBV23-1
d_gene: TRBD1
abundance: .
CDR3aa: CASSQVRTGSSTDTQYF
CDR3nt: TGCGCCAGCAGTCAAGTACGGACAGGCAGTAGCACAGATACGCAGTATTTT

j_gene: TRBJ1-1
v_gene: TRBV5-6
d_gene: .
abundance: .
CDR3aa: CASSFKRNTEAFF
CDR3nt: TGTGCCAGCAGCTTTAAGAGGAACACTGAAGCTTTCTTT

j_gene: TRBJ1-2
v_gene: TRBV12-3/TRBV12-4
d_gene: .
abundance: .
CDR3aa: CASAGNANYGYTF
CDR3nt: TGTGCCAGCGCAGGGAACGCTAACTATGGCTACACCTTC

j_gene: TRBJ2-7
v_gene: TRBV5-1
d_gene: .
abundance: .
CDR3aa: CASSLGSSFEQYF
CDR3nt: TGCGCCAGCAGCTTGGGTAGTAGCTTCGAGCAGTACTTC

j_gene: TRBJ1-2
v_gene: TRBV3-1/TRBV3-2
d_gene: .
abundance: .
CDR3aa: CASSQVPTHGYTF
CDR3nt: TGTGCCAGCAGCCAGGTCCCCACACATGGCTACACCTTC

j_gene: TRBJ2-5
v_gene: TRBV28
d_gene: .
abundance: .
CDR3aa: CASNGGLGTQYF
CDR3nt: TGTGCCAGCAACGGGGGGCTAGGGACCCAGTACTTC

j_gene: TRBJ2-3
v_gene: TRBV4-1
d_gene: .
abundance: .
CDR3aa: CASSHQGIEPYTQYF
CDR3nt: TGCGCCAGCAGCCACCAGGGGATTGAGCCCTATACGCAGTATTTT

j_gene: TRBJ2-7
v_gene: TRBV5-1
d_gene: .
abundance: few
CDR3aa: CASSKEVGEQYF
CDR3nt: TGCGCCAGCAGCAAGGAGGTTGGGGAGCAGTACTTC

j_gene: TRBJ2-1
v_gene: TRBV4-2
d_gene: TRBD1
abundance: .
CDR3aa: CASRLPGQGKQFF
CDR3nt: TGTGCCAGCAGACTACCGGGACAGGGGAAGCAGTTCTTC

j_gene: TRBJ2-3
v_gene: TRBV4-1
d_gene: TRBD2
abundance: .
CDR3aa: CASSQGMGASGVNTQYF
CDR3nt: TGCGCCAGCAGCCAGGGAATGGGGGCTAGCGGGGTAAATACGCAGTATTTT

j_gene: TRBJ1-1
v_gene: TRBV18
d_gene: TRBD1
abundance: .
CDR3aa: CASSPGTGNTEAFF
CDR3nt: TGTGCCAGCTCCCCCGGGACAGGGAACACTGAAGCTTTCTTT

j_gene: TRBJ2-3
v_gene: TRBV13
d_gene: TRBD1
abundance: once
CDR3aa: CASRRTGTGSDTQYF
CDR3nt: TGTGCCAGCAGAAGAACCGGGACAGGGTCAGATACGCAGTATTTT

j_gene: TRBJ1-5
v_gene: TRBV6-1
d_gene: .
abundance: .
CDR3aa: CASSEQGLSNQPQHF
CDR3nt: TGTGCCAGCAGTGAACAGGGGCTTAGCAATCAGCCCCAGCATTTT

j_gene: TRBJ1-2
v_gene: TRBV10-3
d_gene: TRBD1
abundance: .
CDR3aa: CAISESTGTGTGYTF
CDR3nt: TGTGCCATCAGTGAGTCAACCGGGACAGGGACTGGCTACACCTTC

j_gene: TRBJ1-2
v_gene: TRBV6-2/TRBV6-3
d_gene: .
abundance: .
CDR3aa: CASSPTTDGYTF
CDR3nt: TGTGCCAGCAGTCCCACGACAGATGGCTACACCTTC

j_gene: TRBJ1-1
v_gene: TRBV4-3
d_gene: .
abundance: .
CDR3aa: CASSWPGATEAFF
CDR3nt: TGCGCCAGCAGCTGGCCAGGGGCCACTGAAGCTTTCTTT

j_gene: TRBJ2-3
v_gene: TRBV20-1
d_gene: .
abundance: .
CDR3aa: CSASRQVLPTDTQYF
CDR3nt: TGCAGTGCTAGTAGGCAGGTCCTCCCCACAGATACGCAGTATTTT

j_gene: TRBJ2-7
v_gene: TRBV10-3
d_gene: TRBD1
abundance: .
CDR3aa: CAISEDRGTGEQYF
CDR3nt: TGTGCCATCAGTGAGGACAGGGGGACCGGCGAGCAGTACTTC

j_gene: TRBJ1-6
v_gene: TRBV10-3
d_gene: TRBD1
abundance: few
CDR3aa: CAISDGQGDNSPLHF
CDR3nt: TGTGCCATCAGTGATGGACAGGGCGATAATTCACCCCTCCACTTT

j_gene: TRBJ1-6
v_gene: TRBV7-2
d_gene: TRBD1
abundance: once
CDR3aa: CASNPGQGDSPLHF
CDR3nt: TGTGCCAGCAACCCCGGACAGGGAGATTCACCCCTCCACTTT

j_gene: TRBJ2-3
v_gene: TRBV10-3
d_gene: TRBD2
abundance: once
CDR3aa: CAINSGGLTDTQYF
CDR3nt: TGTGCCATCAACAGCGGGGGGCTCACAGATACGCAGTATTTT

j_gene: TRBJ2-3
v_gene: TRBV5-1
d_gene: .
abundance: .
CDR3aa: CASTSGEVGDTQYF
CDR3nt: TGCGCCAGCACTTCGGGGGAAGTTGGAGATACGCAGTATTTT

j_gene: TRBJ1-5
v_gene: TRBV5-1
d_gene: .
abundance: .
CDR3aa: CASSLSPDFNQPQHF
CDR3nt: TGCGCCAGCAGCTTGTCGCCGGACTTCAATCAGCCCCAGCATTTT

j_gene: TRBJ2-2
v_gene: TRBV18
d_gene: .
abundance: .
CDR3aa: CASSGGLNTGELFF
CDR3nt: TGTGCCAGCTCAGGGGGCCTAAATACCGGGGAGCTGTTTTTT

j_gene: TRBJ2-3
v_gene: TRBV9
d_gene: .
abundance: .
CDR3aa: CASSVEAQLLSTDTQYF
CDR3nt: TGTGCCAGCAGCGTAGAAGCACAGCTTCTTAGCACAGATACGCAGTATTTT

j_gene: TRBJ1-2
v_gene: TRBV10-3
d_gene: .
abundance: .
CDR3aa: CAISESKLTQGLKGGYTF
CDR3nt: TGTGCCATCAGTGAGTCGAAATTGACGCAGGGCCTTAAAGGTGGCTACACCTTC

j_gene: TRBJ2-3
v_gene: TRBV6-2/TRBV6-3
d_gene: TRBD2
abundance: .
CDR3aa: CASSYLAGGRSTQYF
CDR3nt: TGTGCCAGCAGTTACCTCGCGGGGGGCCGGTCTACGCAGTATTTT

j_gene: TRBJ2-3
v_gene: TRBV6-1
d_gene: TRBD2
abundance: many
CDR3aa: CASSERGLAGADTQYF
CDR3nt: TGTGCCAGCAGTGAAAGGGGACTAGCTGGCGCAGATACGCAGTATTTT

j_gene: TRBJ1-5
v_gene: TRBV6-6
d_gene: TRBD1
abundance: .
CDR3aa: CASSYGQGANQPQHF
CDR3nt: TGTGCCAGCAGTTACGGGCAGGGGGCGAATCAGCCCCAGCATTTT

j_gene: TRBJ1-4
v_gene: TRBV12-3/TRBV12-4
d_gene: .
abundance: .
CDR3aa: CASTARGWEKLFF
CDR3nt: TGTGCCAGCACTGCCAGGGGCTGGGAAAAACTGTTTTTT

j_gene: TRBJ1-1
v_gene: TRBV18
d_gene: .
abundance: .
CDR3aa: CASSPVRGRTEAFF
CDR3nt: TGTGCCAGCTCACCAGTGCGGGGACGCACTGAAGCTTTCTTT

j_gene: TRBJ1-3
v_gene: TRBV5-1
d_gene: .
abundance: .
CDR3aa: CASSLWGDSGNTIYF
CDR3nt: TGCGCCAGCAGCTTGTGGGGAGACTCTGGAAACACCATATATTTT

j_gene: TRBJ2-5
v_gene: TRBV10-1
d_gene: TRBD1
abundance: .
CDR3aa: CASSGLGTGGKETQYF
CDR3nt: TGCGCCAGCAGTGGCCTCGGGACAGGGGGGAAAGAGACCCAGTACTTC

j_gene: TRBJ2-3
v_gene: TRBV28
d_gene: TRBD1
abundance: .
CDR3aa: CASSYGQVGTDTQYF
CDR3nt: TGTGCCAGCAGTTATGGACAGGTGGGCACAGATACGCAGTATTTT

j_gene: TRBJ1-5
v_gene: TRBV7-9
d_gene: .
abundance: many
CDR3aa: CASSLVSGTYGQPQHF
CDR3nt: TGTGCCAGCAGCTTAGTTTCAGGGACTTACGGTCAGCCCCAGCATTTT

j_gene: TRBJ2-7
v_gene: TRBV10-3
d_gene: .
abundance: .
CDR3aa: CAIRDNVEQYF
CDR3nt: TGTGCCATCAGAGACAATGTCGAGCAGTACTTC

j_gene: TRBJ2-5
v_gene: TRBV7-9
d_gene: TRBD1
abundance: .
CDR3aa: CASSSTDRDETQYF
CDR3nt: TGTGCCAGCAGCTCAACAGACAGGGATGAGACCCAGTACTTC

j_gene: TRBJ2-3
v_gene: TRBV4-3
d_gene: TRBD2
abundance: .
CDR3aa: CASSRWTSGDTDTQYF
CDR3nt: TGCGCCAGCAGCCGATGGACTAGCGGGGACACAGATACGCAGTATTTT

j_gene: TRBJ2-1
v_gene: TRBV5-6
d_gene: .
abundance: .
CDR3aa: CASSLGGVAYNEQFF
CDR3nt: TGTGCCAGCAGCTTGGGCGGGGTCGCCTACAATGAGCAGTTCTTC

j_gene: TRBJ2-7
v_gene: TRBV5-6
d_gene: TRBD2
abundance: .
CDR3aa: CASSLCSRWAGGCYEQYF
CDR3nt: TGTGCCAGCAGCTTGTGTTCGAGGTGGGCGGGGGGTTGCTACGAGCAGTACTTC

j_gene: TRBJ2-3
v_gene: TRBV19
d_gene: TRBD2
abundance: .
CDR3aa: CASSRWDLAGGNTQYF
CDR3nt: TGTGCCAGTAGTAGGTGGGACCTAGCGGGGGGTAATACGCAGTATTTT

j_gene: TRBJ2-4
v_gene: TRBV4-3
d_gene: TRBD1
abundance: .
CDR3aa: CASSLGQGADNIQYF
CDR3nt: TGCGCCAGCAGCCTTGGACAGGGGGCTGATAACATTCAGTACTTC

j_gene: TRBJ2-5
v_gene: TRBV9
d_gene: TRBD2
abundance: .
CDR3aa: CASSVVGLAGAETQYF
CDR3nt: TGTGCCAGCAGCGTAGTGGGACTAGCGGGGGCAGAGACCCAGTACTTC

j_gene: TRBJ2-1
v_gene: TRBV13
d_gene: TRBD2
abundance: .
CDR3aa: CASSLGGLAENYNEQFF
CDR3nt: TGTGCCAGCAGCTTAGGGGGACTAGCGGAAAATTACAATGAGCAGTTCTTC

j_gene: TRBJ1-1
v_gene: TRBV29-1
d_gene: .
abundance: once
CDR3aa: CSVVKGLGTEAFF
CDR3nt: TGCAGCGTTGTAAAGGGGCTGGGGACTGAAGCTTTCTTT

j_gene: TRBJ1-6
v_gene: TRBV6-5
d_gene: .
abundance: once
CDR3aa: CASAGPAADSPLHF
CDR3nt: TGTGCCAGCGCGGGACCCGCTGCCGATTCACCCCTCCACTTT

j_gene: TRBJ2-3
v_gene: TRBV5-4
d_gene: .
abundance: .
CDR3aa: CASTPTAPPDTQYF
CDR3nt: TGTGCCAGCACCCCCACTGCTCCCCCAGATACGCAGTATTTT

j_gene: TRBJ2-7
v_gene: TRBV6-5
d_gene: .
abundance: .
CDR3aa: CASSRTVSDEQYF
CDR3nt: TGTGCCAGCAGTCGGACTGTTTCAGACGAGCAGTACTTC

j_gene: TRBJ1-2
v_gene: TRBV10-1
d_gene: TRBD1
abundance: .
CDR3aa: CASRDPGQGQNGYTF
CDR3nt: TGCGCCAGCAGGGACCCGGGACAGGGGCAAAATGGCTACACCTTC

j_gene: TRBJ2-7
v_gene: TRBV4-3
d_gene: .
abundance: .
CDR3aa: CASSQEGGYEQYF
CDR3nt: TGCGCCAGCAGCCAAGAGGGGGGTTACGAGCAGTACTTC

j_gene: TRBJ1-1
v_gene: TRBV7-9
d_gene: .
abundance: .
CDR3aa: CASSQIQGNTEAFF
CDR3nt: TGTGCCAGCAGCCAAATTCAGGGCAACACTGAAGCTTTCTTT

j_gene: TRBJ1-5
v_gene: TRBV14
d_gene: TRBD1
abundance: few
CDR3aa: CASSQPGGGTQHF
CDR3nt: TGTGCCAGCAGCCAACCAGGGGGCGGGACCCAGCATTTT

j_gene: TRBJ1-5
v_gene: TRBV4-1
d_gene: .
abundance: .
CDR3aa: CASSQVWGDQPQHF
CDR3nt: TGCGCCAGCAGCCAAGTTTGGGGGGATCAGCCCCAGCATTTT

j_gene: TRBJ1-6
v_gene: TRBV7-8
d_gene: .
abundance: .
CDR3aa: CASSPQGLSFNSPLHF
CDR3nt: TGTGCCAGCAGCCCTCAGGGACTGAGCTTCAATTCACCCCTCCACTTT